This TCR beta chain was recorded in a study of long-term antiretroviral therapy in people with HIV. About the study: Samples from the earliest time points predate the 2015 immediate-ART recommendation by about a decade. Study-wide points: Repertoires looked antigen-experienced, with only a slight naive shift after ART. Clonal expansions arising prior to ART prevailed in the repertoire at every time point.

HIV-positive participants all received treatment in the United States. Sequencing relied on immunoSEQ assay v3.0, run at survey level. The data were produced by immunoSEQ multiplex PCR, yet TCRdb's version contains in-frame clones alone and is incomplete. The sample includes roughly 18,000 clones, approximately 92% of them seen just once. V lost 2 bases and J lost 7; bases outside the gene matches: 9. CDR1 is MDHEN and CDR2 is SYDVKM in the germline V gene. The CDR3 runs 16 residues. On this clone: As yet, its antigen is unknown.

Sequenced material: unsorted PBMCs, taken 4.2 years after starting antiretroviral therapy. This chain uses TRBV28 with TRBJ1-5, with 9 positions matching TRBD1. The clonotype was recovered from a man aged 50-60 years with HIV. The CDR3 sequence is CASSLIPGQGRQPQHF. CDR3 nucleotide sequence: TGTGCCAGCAGTTTAATTCCGGGACAGGGTCGGCAGCCCCAGCATTTT. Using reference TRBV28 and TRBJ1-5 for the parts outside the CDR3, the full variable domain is DVKVTQSSRYLVKRTGEKVFLECVQDMDHENMFWYRQDPGLGLRLIYFSYDVKMKEKGDIPEGYSVSREKKERFSLILESASTNQTSMYLCASSLIPGQGRQPQHFGDGTRLSIL.